The clone carrying this T cell receptor (beta chain) was seen at least ten times. The library had UMIs added by 3' ligation of an oligonucleotide to TCR cDNA. Reverse transcription used DNase-treated unsorted total RNA, aiming for about 1 to 1,100 ng. This record belongs to a study of naive and memory T cell subsets. The SP2 primer and nested alpha and beta constant region primers amplified ligated cDNA in four rounds. Using its own MiXCR run on the 5' RACE reads, TCRdb lists one record per CDR3 protein. The sample records roughly 56,000 distinct CDR3 sequences, under 8.5% being singletons. The sequence derives from a male donor in good health.

This CDR3 is CSATPGTGLDTQYF. The CDR3 region has the DNA TGCAGTGCTACCCCCGGGACAGGGCTAGATACGCAGTATTTT. V usage is TRBV20-1 and J usage is TRBJ2-3; 9 positions agree with TRBD1. The CDR3 sequence is 14 residues long. Per germline, CDR1 DFQATT and CDR2 SNEGSKA (reference sequence). Trimming removed 4 bases from V and 5 bases from J; junction bases left unmatched: 7.